This T cell receptor beta chain derives from a study of blood T cell repertoires in COVID-19. The repertoire was sequenced with immunoSEQ multiplex PCR; TCRdb's copy has only in-frame clones and lacks some. The data show 45,000 to 65,000 clones, 65% to 85% seen once. The receptor's source is a man in his forties with acute or convalescent COVID-19. Sample: peripheral blood.

The CDR3 loop is CASCRAGSADTQYF. The CDR3, as DNA: TGCGCCAGCTGCCGGGCAGGGTCCGCCGATACGCAGTATTTT. This sequence joins TRBV5-1 and TRBJ2-3; TRBD1 is a possible D gene (5 bases). The germline V and J ends were trimmed by 7 bases and 6 bases, with 18 bases remaining between them. The germline V gene has CDR1 SGHRS and CDR2 YFSETQ. The CDR3 runs to 14 residues.